The rows below give T cell receptor beta chains drawn from one sample of a study of T cells in Graves' hyperthyroidism and ophthalmopathy. TCRdb reprocessed the multiplex PCR reads with MiXCR, giving one entry per CDR3 protein. Among 550,000 to 800,000 distinct CDR3 sequences listed, roughly 17% were seen once. Source material: blood. The receptor set was obtained from a middle-aged man with Graves' hyperthyroidism. CDR3s include the opening cysteine and the closing phenylalanine or tryptophan. The order of the fields is V gene, clone size, D gene, J gene, CDR3 protein, CDR3 DNA. A D gene is named only where the DNA matches it firmly. Only part of the rows carry a size: once, few, many, or a class if the clone is expanded.

V: TRBV7-8; size: many; D: TRBD2; J: TRBJ2-5; CDR3: CASTSGGSQETQYF; DNA: TGTGCCAGCACCTCCGGCGGGAGCCAAGAGACCCAGTACTTC
V: TRBV30; size: NA; D: NA; J: TRBJ1-1; CDR3: CAWSVIRAFGTEAFF; DNA: TGTGCCTGGAGTGTAATTCGGGCGTTTGGCACTGAAGCTTTCTTT
V: TRBV28; size: many; D: NA; J: TRBJ2-4; CDR3: CASSFRGGTVKNIQYF; DNA: TGTGCCAGCAGTTTTAGAGGAGGGACAGTCAAAAACATTCAGTACTTC
V: TRBV2; size: many; D: NA; J: TRBJ1-5; CDR3: CASSAQSLGNNQPQHF; DNA: TGTGCCAGCAGTGCTCAGTCTCTGGGGAACAATCAGCCCCAGCATTTT
V: TRBV20-1; size: NA; D: TRBD1; J: TRBJ2-5; CDR3: CSARVFLHRGRETQYF; DNA: TGCAGTGCTAGAGTCTTCCTTCACAGGGGGCGAGAGACCCAGTACTTC
V: TRBV18; size: few; D: NA; J: TRBJ1-4; CDR3: CASSALGEKLFF; DNA: TGTGCCAGCTCAGCCCTTGGAGAAAAACTGTTTTTT
V: TRBV3-1; size: many; D: TRBD2; J: TRBJ2-7; CDR3: CASSQGPSGSEQYF; DNA: TGTGCCAGCAGCCAAGGGCCTAGCGGGAGCGAGCAGTACTTC
V: TRBV10-3; size: few; D: NA; J: TRBJ1-3; CDR3: CAIRQGVAGNTIYF; DNA: TGTGCCATCAGACAGGGTGTAGCTGGAAACACCATATATTTT
V: TRBV30; size: many; D: NA; J: TRBJ2-7; CDR3: CAYTGTFYEQYF; DNA: TGTGCCTACACCGGGACCTTCTACGAGCAGTACTTC
V: TRBV19; size: many; D: NA; J: TRBJ2-2; CDR3: CASSINGVNTGELFF; DNA: TGTGCCAGTAGTATAAACGGGGTAAACACCGGGGAGCTGTTTTTT
V: TRBV28; size: many; D: NA; J: TRBJ2-7; CDR3: CASSLTLNGPEDYEQYF; DNA: TGTGCCAGCAGTTTAACCCTGAACGGGCCTGAGGACTACGAGCAGTACTTC
V: TRBV28; size: many; D: NA; J: TRBJ2-7; CDR3: CASSPGFGEQYF; DNA: TGTGCCAGCAGCCCAGGGTTCGGCGAGCAGTACTTC
V: TRBV28; size: many; D: NA; J: TRBJ2-7; CDR3: CASSIPGLSSYEQYF; DNA: TGTGCCAGCTCAATTCCGGGACTCAGCTCCTACGAGCAGTACTTC
V: TRBV6-1; size: NA; D: NA; J: TRBJ2-3; CDR3: CASSEWQGPDTQYF; DNA: TGTGCCAGCAGTGAATGGCAGGGGCCAGATACGCAGTATTTT
V: TRBV28; size: many; D: NA; J: TRBJ2-7; CDR3: CASSLGTLFYEQYF; DNA: TGTGCCAGCAGTTTGGGAACGTTATTCTACGAGCAGTACTTC
V: TRBV5-1; size: NA; D: NA; J: TRBJ2-1; CDR3: CASSLYRAEQFF; DNA: TGCGCCAGCAGCTTGTACCGGGCTGAGCAGTTCTTC